This T cell receptor beta chain was found in a study of T-cell reconstitution after alpha-beta-depleted transplantation in children. Per germline, CDR1 SGHTA and CDR2 FQGNSA. Losses at the gene ends were 2 bases for V and 0 bases for J; bases not matched to a gene: 4. The CDR3 covers 15 residues. Construction of the TCRbeta library involved unique molecular identifiers. TCRdb re-analysed the PCR reads in MiXCR, keeping a single row per CDR3 protein. In the table there are 280,000 or so distinct CDR3 sequences, 11% of which are singletons. General study results and limits: T-cell counts and diversity at one year following transplant were attributed mainly to newly produced T cells. It was surviving recipient T cells and thymic progenitors that gave some patients high TCRbeta diversity at day 60. Alpha-beta T cells present about two months after transplant were reported to originate from several hundred expanded graft clones.

The table lists this clonotype with many counts. Its antigen is unidentified. The genes are TRBV7-2 and TRBJ2-7; TRBD1 agrees at 7 bases. The TCR comes from a male patient aged 2-15 years who had a stem cell transplant for chronic granulomatous disease, so the T cells may come from the graft donor. This sample comprised peripheral blood, obtained 180 days after TCRalphabeta/CD19-depleted stem cell transplant. CDR3 DNA sequence: TGTGCCAGCAGCTTAAAGACAGGGTTCTCCTACGAGCAGTACTTC. Translation gives CASSLKTGFSYEQYF. The whole variable domain, remainder taken from reference TRBV7-2 and TRBJ2-7, is GAGVSQSPSNKVTEKGKDVELRCDPISGHTALYWYRQSLGQGLEFLIYFQGNSAPDKSGLPSDRFSAERTGGSVSTLTIQRTQQEDSAVYLCASSLKTGFSYEQYFGPGTRLTVT.